The rows below give T cell receptor beta chains drawn from one sample of a study of metastatic and nonmetastatic thyroid tumors. TCRdb reprocessed the PCR reads via MiXCR. Of about 36,000 clones listed, around 20% are singletons. The sample was blood. The origin of the receptors is a female donor with papillary thyroid cancer or a benign thyroid nodule (not recorded which). Some clones in this sample may be carry-over from other donors' samples. The CDR3 runs from the conserved cysteine through the conserved F or W.

CDR3: CAWSSPRTSSGANVLTF
J: TRBJ2-6
V: TRBV30

CDR3: CASSYFSGRIHEQYF
J: TRBJ2-7
V: TRBV2

CDR3: CASSFGGLGNQPQHF
J: TRBJ1-5
V: TRBV27

CDR3: CASRGEEGQANYGYTF
J: TRBJ1-2
V: TRBV6-1

CDR3: CASSCRDLKYEQYF
J: TRBJ2-7
V: TRBV6-5

CDR3: CASSKSRGQGSEKLFF
J: TRBJ1-4
V: TRBV6-1

CDR3: CSVESGTVTAFF
J: TRBJ1-1
V: TRBV29-1

CDR3: CASNLAIEQYF
J: TRBJ2-7
V: TRBV5-5

CDR3: CASSRDRETQYF
J: TRBJ2-5
V: TRBV11-1

CDR3: CASRKTELNTEAFF
J: TRBJ1-1
V: TRBV2

CDR3: CATSRGRSRPANEQFF
J: TRBJ2-1
V: TRBV15

CDR3: CASSYGRSGTSSSEF
J: TRBJ2-7
V: TRBV6-6

CDR3: CAASRLGYGYTF
J: TRBJ1-2
V: TRBV30

CDR3: CASSVGTSGNGQFF
J: TRBJ2-1
V: TRBV9

CDR3: CASSWGSANGQFF
J: TRBJ2-1
V: TRBV6-2/TRBV6-3

CDR3: CASSRTGEETQYF
J: TRBJ2-5
V: TRBV19

CDR3: CASRARELGGNEQFF
J: TRBJ2-1
V: TRBV27

CDR3: CASSLRPVSGNTIYF
J: TRBJ1-3
V: TRBV5-5

CDR3: CASSPGQGPSYEQYF
J: TRBJ2-7
V: TRBV4-1

CDR3: CASSTSGQGIEQYF
J: TRBJ2-7
V: TRBV11-2

CDR3: CASSLSAGREPQHF
J: TRBJ1-5
V: TRBV6-2/TRBV6-3

CDR3: CAWSPLGTSGNNEQFF
J: TRBJ2-1
V: TRBV30

CDR3: CASSFSGSGNEQYF
J: TRBJ2-7
V: TRBV11-3

CDR3: CASNQQGANTGELFF
J: TRBJ2-2
V: TRBV2

CDR3: CASNPSPGEFYEQYF
J: TRBJ2-7
V: TRBV5-1

CDR3: CAWAYSILSYEQYF
J: TRBJ2-7
V: TRBV30

CDR3: CASEQGWGETQYF
J: TRBJ2-5
V: TRBV30

CDR3: CASSRTSGRGGETHYF
J: TRBJ2-5
V: TRBV7-9

CDR3: CASRPLRTAENTIYF
J: TRBJ1-3
V: TRBV28

CDR3: CASSEGRAFQGYTF
J: TRBJ1-2
V: TRBV6-1

CDR3: CGVSGPYEQYF
J: TRBJ2-7
V: TRBV28

CDR3: CASMGRGGAYEQYF
J: TRBJ2-7
V: TRBV6-1

CDR3: CASSQDWEGPETQYF
J: TRBJ2-5
V: TRBV4-1

CDR3: CASSNLAGGSYNEQFF
J: TRBJ2-1
V: TRBV2

CDR3: CASSLSWRESNEQFF
J: TRBJ2-1
V: TRBV12-3/TRBV12-4

CDR3: CASQSSGNTIYF
J: TRBJ1-3
V: TRBV9

CDR3: CSVSGGPGQINTGELFF
J: TRBJ2-2
V: TRBV29-1

CDR3: CASSLAATGYSGNTIYF
J: TRBJ1-3
V: TRBV5-1

CDR3: CASRSSGEDEQYF
J: TRBJ2-7
V: TRBV6-1

CDR3: CASSYEPGQSSGANVLTF
J: TRBJ2-6
V: TRBV6-5

CDR3: CASSTSRNEQFF
J: TRBJ2-1
V: TRBV7-3

CDR3: CAWSLTGITGGYTF
J: TRBJ1-2
V: TRBV30

CDR3: CASSPGHSGANVLTF
J: TRBJ2-6
V: TRBV5-5

CDR3: CAWSVHGYTEAFF
J: TRBJ1-1
V: TRBV30

CDR3: CASSEDYTDTQYF
J: TRBJ2-3
V: TRBV2

CDR3: CVSSRDRSYEQYF
J: TRBJ2-7
V: TRBV11-1

CDR3: CASSPVAGGNNEQFF
J: TRBJ2-1
V: TRBV5-1

CDR3: CASRRTSGSGVETQYF
J: TRBJ2-5
V: TRBV19

CDR3: CASTPGRGPRGYTF
J: TRBJ1-2
V: TRBV6-1

CDR3: CSAGEGSYEQYF
J: TRBJ2-7
V: TRBV20-1

CDR3: CASSFGSWSSCPYEQYF
J: TRBJ2-7
V: TRBV28

CDR3: CAISEKLGQGDEQYF
J: TRBJ2-7
V: TRBV10-3

CDR3: CASQRMGNTEDFF
J: TRBJ1-1
V: TRBV6-1

CDR3: CASSQERNRGQYF
J: TRBJ2-5
V: TRBV4-3

CDR3: CASSDGGTLTDTQYF
J: TRBJ2-3
V: TRBV6-4